Below, 29 T cell receptor beta chains from the same sample are listed, as sequenced in a study of cytomegalovirus exposure and HLA in healthy donors. PCR amplification relied on 60 Vbeta primers (plus 13 Jbeta primers). Assay used: immunoSEQ multiplex PCR; TCRdb lists only in-frame clones, some missing. The sample carries 100,000 to 150,000 clones, around 80% recorded once. Sequencing was done on a sample of PBMCs. The receptors come from a woman aged 18-29 years in good health and CMV-seropositive.

This chain joins TRBV6-1 and TRBJ2-6, with D possibly being TRBD2 (5 bases). This CDR3 spans 15 amino acids. V was trimmed by 4 bases and J by 2 bases, leaving 9 bases between them. Germline V gives CDR1 MNHNS, CDR2 SASEGT. This CDR3 reads CASSVGGAGANVLTF. The CDR3 coding sequence is TGTGCCAGCAGTGTAGGAGGAGCTGGGGCCAACGTCCTGACTTTC.

The CDR3 nucleotides read TGTGCCAGCAGCTTGCAGGGAGGCGATTTCGATACGCAGTATTTT. Translated: CASSLQGGDFDTQYF. This sequence joins TRBV7-3 and TRBJ2-3, with D possibly matching TRBD2 (6 bases). Germline CDR1 is SGHTA and CDR2 is FQGTGA. The CDR3 covers 15 residues. Deletions cut 3 bases from V and 6 bases from J, with 16 bases between.

This rearrangement joins TRBV27 to TRBJ2-1; 15 nucleotides match TRBD2. Germline CDR1 MNHEY, CDR2 SMNVEV (reference sequence). The CDR3 runs 16 residues. V dropped 5 bases and J dropped 3; count of bases not matched to a gene: 2. CDR3 protein: CASSGTSGGNYNEQFF. The CDR3 nucleotides read TGTGCCAGCAGTGGGACTAGCGGGGGGAACTACAATGAGCAGTTCTTC.

The CDR3 region has the DNA TGTGCCAGCAGTTTTTGGACAGGGGGCGACGAGCAGTACTTC. It yields the protein CASSFWTGGDEQYF. The rearrangement uses TRBV27 and TRBJ2-7; 11 bases are shared with TRBD1. The CDR3 runs 14 residues. Per germline, CDR1 MNHEY and CDR2 SMNVEV (reference sequence). V lost 3 bases and J lost 5; bases outside the gene matches: 3.

The CDR3 DNA reads TGTGCCTGGAGTGTAGGACACGGAGGCTACACCTTC. Its protein is CAWSVGHGGYTF. This chain joins TRBV30 and TRBJ1-2; D might be TRBD1 (5 bases). The length of the CDR3 is 12 residues. Trimming left V 0 bases short and J 8 bases short, with 10 bases between. Germline V gives CDR1 GTSNPN, CDR2 SVGIG (reference sequence).

This clone has only one observation. This chain links TRBV10-3 with TRBJ2-5, with 8 bases identical to TRBD2. The CDR3 sequence is 14 residues long. V gave up 7 bases and J gave up 0 bases; unmatched junction bases: 4. Per germline, CDR1 ENHRY and CDR2 SYGVKD. CDR3: CAITDGRDQETQYF. The CDR3 DNA reads TGTGCCATCACCGACGGGAGGGACCAAGAGACCCAGTACTTC.

This clone was detected a few times. The chain carries TRBV9 and TRBJ2-2, with D unclear. V lost 4 bases, J lost 3 bases, and 4 bases lay in between. The CDR3 extends over 12 amino acids. From germline, CDR1 is SGDLS and CDR2 YYNGEE. The CDR3 region has the DNA TGTGCCAGCAGCCCGTACACCGGGGAGCTGTTTTTT. Encoded protein: CASSPYTGELFF.

The chain carries TRBV6-6 and TRBJ1-5, with a tentative D call TRBD1 (6 bases). The CDR3 consists of 15 residues. Germline values: CDR1 MNHNY, CDR2 SVGAGI (reference sequence). V lost 6 bases and J lost 6, with 18 bases in between. The DNA for the CDR3 is TGTGCCAGCAGGCCAGGGGCCCAAGGTGCTCAGCCCCAGCATTTT. As protein: CASRPGAQGAQPQHF.

This sequence joins TRBV7-8 and TRBJ2-1; 8 bases line up with TRBD2. V lost 0 bases to trimming and J lost 7 bases; unmatched junction nucleotides: 8. Germline V gene sequence: CDR1 SGHVS, CDR2 FQNEAQ. This CDR3 has 16 residues. The chain's CDR3 is CASSLARPGGINEQFF. The CDR3 coding sequence is TGTGCCAGCAGCTTAGCCCGCCCGGGGGGGATAAATGAGCAGTTCTTC.

This clone was seen only a few times. This chain links TRBV5-4 with TRBJ2-7; TRBD1 matches at 7 bases. Germline CDR1 reads SGHNT; CDR2 reads YYREEE (reference sequence). CDR3 length: 15 residues. V dropped 2 bases and J dropped 3; count of bases not matched to a gene: 8. The CDR3 DNA is TGTGCCAGCAGCTTAAGGCCGGGACAGAACTACGAGCAGTACTTC. It codes for CASSLRPGQNYEQYF.

The V call is TRBV30, the J call TRBJ2-1; 15 bases are shared with TRBD2. Per germline, CDR1 GTSNPN and CDR2 SVGIG (reference sequence). The ends lost 1 base at V and 9 bases at J; junction bases unmatched: 4. The CDR3 runs 15 residues. The CDR3: CAWSGTSGGVIEQFF. CDR3 sequence (DNA): TGTGCCTGGAGTGGGACTAGCGGGGGGGTAATTGAGCAGTTCTTC.

This clone was counted between two and nine times. This chain joins TRBV7-7 and TRBJ2-2; a possible D gene is TRBD2 (6 bases). CDR1 is SSHAT, CDR2 FNYEAQ, per germline (reference sequence). The CDR3 runs to 14 residues. V was pared by 1 base and J by 6 bases, with 9 bases between. The CDR3: CASSLDLASGELFF. CDR3 nucleotide sequence: TGTGCCAGCAGCTTAGATCTAGCGTCCGGGGAGCTGTTTTTT.

This chain connects TRBV30 to TRBJ2-7; 8 nucleotides line up with TRBD2. The germline CDR1 and CDR2 sequences are GTSNPN and SVGIG (reference sequence). CDR3 size: 13 residues. V shed 4 bases, J shed 7 bases, and the junction held 9 bases outside the gene matches. For the CDR3, the DNA is TGTGCCTGGACGGCCGGGGGGGGGCGAGAGCAGTACTTC. Protein: CAWTAGGGREQYF.

The J gene is TRBJ1-1, the V gene TRBV13; 7 bases align to TRBD1. This CDR3 is built from 15 residues. Per germline, CDR1 PRHDT and CDR2 FYEKMQ (reference sequence). The V gene end was trimmed by 5 bases and the J gene end by 0 bases; junction bases not matched to a gene: 6. The CDR3 protein is CASSTMGQMNTEAFF. The CDR3 DNA follows: TGTGCCAGCAGCACGATGGGACAGATGAACACTGAAGCTTTCTTT.

This chain joins TRBV4-1 and TRBJ2-7; no reliable D call. V lost 1 base and J 6 bases, leaving 10 bases between the germline ends. The CDR3 loop spans 13 amino acids. The V gene's germline CDR1 is MGHRA and CDR2 YSYEKL. The CDR3 loop is CASSQVVGGEQYF. CDR3 in DNA: TGCGCCAGCAGCCAAGTAGTTGGTGGCGAGCAGTACTTC.

The chain links TRBV15 to TRBJ1-2; no clear D gene. The CDR3 runs to 14 residues. The V and J ends lost 3 bases and 0 bases respectively, with 8 bases between them. Germline CDR1 reads LNHNV; CDR2 reads YYDKDF (reference sequence). Here the CDR3 DNA reads TGTGCCACCAGCAGTGGCGGAACTAACTATGGCTACACCTTC. This encodes CATSSGGTNYGYTF.

The chain recombines TRBV2 with TRBJ2-7; weak D call: TRBD2 (5 bases). CDR1 SNHLY and CDR2 FYNNEI come from the germline V gene. The ends were cut back, 7 bases at V and 2 bases at J, with 6 bases in the middle. The CDR3 contains 11 residues. DNA for the CDR3: TGTGCCAGCACCGGGGCCTACGAGCAGTACTTC. Protein sequence: CASTGAYEQYF.

To note about this clone: Other DNA sequences in this specimen translate into the identical CDR3. The chain couples TRBV5-6 to TRBJ2-7; 9 bases line up with TRBD1. With V trimmed by 0 bases and J by 4 bases, 5 bases remained unmatched. CDR3 length: 15 residues. Germline-derived CDR1 and CDR2 are SGHDT and YYEEEE. The CDR3: CASSLEGQGIYEQYF. The CDR3 nucleotides are TGTGCCAGCAGCTTGGAGGGACAGGGAATTTACGAGCAGTACTTC. Together with reference TRBV5-6 and TRBJ2-7, the CDR3 gives the full variable domain: DAGVTQSPTHLIKTRGQQVTLRCSPKSGHDTVSWYQQALGQGPQFIFQYYEEEERQRGNFPDRFSGHQFPNYSSELNVNALLLGDSALYLCASSLEGQGIYEQYFGPGTRLTVT.

The chain carries TRBV6-5 and TRBJ2-5; 9 positions agree with TRBD2. Germline V gives CDR1 MNHEY, CDR2 SVGAGI. With V trimmed by 6 bases and J by 4 bases, 3 bases remained unmatched. The CDR3 has 13 residues. The CDR3 bases are TGTGCCAGCAGCTTACTAGCGGGAGAGACCCAGTACTTC. This sequence encodes CASSLLAGETQYF.

The rearrangement uses TRBV18 and TRBJ1-1; 9 bases line up with TRBD1. This CDR3 has 16 residues. Trimming took 4 bases from V and 3 from J; bases not matched to a gene: 9. CDR1 KGHSH and CDR2 LQKENI come from the germline V gene. The CDR3 region is CASSLRQGGAYTEAFF. In DNA form, the CDR3 reads TGTGCCAGCTCACTCCGACAGGGGGGTGCCTACACTGAAGCTTTCTTT.

The gene calls are TRBV7-3 and TRBJ2-2, with D hard to call. V lost 8 bases and J lost 1, with 11 bases in between. CDR1 is SGHTA and CDR2 is FQGTGA in the germline V gene. The CDR3 covers 14 residues. The DNA for the CDR3 is TGTGCCAGCGCCCCTGGCGGGAACACCGGGGAGCTGTTTTTT. Translated, it gives CASAPGGNTGELFF.

The V call is TRBV19, the J call TRBJ2-1; TRBD2 agrees at 13 bases. Germline CDR1 LNHDA, CDR2 SQIVND (reference sequence). The CDR3 spans 15 residues. V dropped 6 bases and J dropped 4; count of bases not matched to a gene: 3. The CDR3 is CASSELAGGYNEQFF. The CDR3 DNA reads as TGTGCCAGTAGCGAACTAGCGGGGGGGTACAATGAGCAGTTCTTC. Looking up the rest from reference TRBV19 and TRBJ2-1 gives the full variable domain: DGGITQSPKYLFRKEGQNVTLSCEQNLNHDAMYWYRQDPGQGLRLIYYSQIVNDFQKGDIAEGYSVSREKKESFPLTVTSAQKNPTAFYLCASSELAGGYNEQFFGPGTRLTVL.

V and J are TRBV11-2 and TRBJ2-1, with D unresolved. The CDR3 extends over 17 amino acids. Germline CDR1 and CDR2: SGHAT and FQNNGV. Between the trimmed V and J ends, which lost 0 bases and 9 bases, there was a span of 21 bases. In DNA, the CDR3 is TGTGCCAGCAGCTTAGATTGGGCGCCGGTAGATCTGCCTGAGCAGTTCTTC. Its protein product is CASSLDWAPVDLPEQFF.

This chain uses TRBV5-4 with TRBJ1-2; 7 bases fit TRBD1. With 1 base clipped from V and 8 bases from J, the junction kept 8 bases outside the gene matches. Looked up from germline, CDR1 is SGHNT and CDR2 is YYREEE (reference sequence). The CDR3 is 14 residues long. The CDR3 DNA follows: TGTGCCAGCAGCTTGAAGTTCAGGGGGAGAGGCTACACCTTC. Its translation: CASSLKFRGRGYTF.

The chain recombines TRBV9 with TRBJ2-7; a possible D gene is TRBD2 (8 bases). The CDR3 runs 15 residues. Looked up from germline, CDR1 is SGDLS and CDR2 is YYNGEE. V shed 4 bases and J shed 0 bases, with 14 bases lying between them. CDR3 nucleotide sequence: TGTGCCAGCAGCCGGGGGGGGGACAGCTCCTACGAGCAGTACTTC. It specifies CASSRGGDSSYEQYF.

This clone is a singleton in its sample. The J gene is TRBJ2-1, the V gene TRBV7-9; D might be TRBD1 (6 bases). CDR1 SEHNR and CDR2 FQNEAQ come from the germline V gene (reference sequence). Trimming left V 3 bases short and J 3 bases short, with 12 bases between. The CDR3 is 15 amino acids. In DNA form, the CDR3 reads TGTGCCAGCAGCTTCGGACAGAGAGGCTACAATGAGCAGTTCTTC. Its protein product is CASSFGQRGYNEQFF. The full variable domain, its missing parts supplied by reference TRBV7-9 and TRBJ2-1, is DTGVSQNPRHKITKRGQNVTFRCDPISEHNRLYWYRQTLGQGPEFLTYFQNEAQLEKSRLLSDRFSAERPKGSFSTLEIQRTEQGDSAMYLCASSFGQRGYNEQFFGPGTRLTVL.

The V call is TRBV19, the J call TRBJ1-2, with a tentative D call TRBD1 (5 bases). This CDR3 is 13 amino acids long. Per germline, CDR1 LNHDA and CDR2 SQIVND (reference sequence). Deletions cut 7 bases from V and 6 bases from J, with 15 bases between. CDR3: CASISGTGDGYTF. The CDR3 DNA is TGTGCCAGTATTTCAGGGACGGGGGATGGCTACACCTTC.

The J gene is TRBJ2-1, the V gene TRBV4-2; the D is unclear. This CDR3 contains 13 residues. Germline assignment: CDR1 LGHNA and CDR2 YNFKEQ. Deletions cut 3 bases from V and 1 base from J, with 4 bases between. CDR3 sequence reads: CASSQESYNEQFF. The CDR3 DNA sequence: TGTGCCAGCAGCCAGGAGTCCTACAATGAGCAGTTCTTC.

This clone was picked up one time. J is TRBJ1-1 and V is TRBV7-9; 7 bases agree with TRBD1. The CDR3 spans 13 residues. V was pared by 5 bases and J by 8 bases, with 8 bases of the junction left unmatched. Germline CDR1 and CDR2: SEHNR and FQNEAQ (reference sequence). CDR3 nucleotide sequence: TGTGCCAGCAGCGAGGGGGCCCGGGAAGAAGCTTTCTTT. As protein: CASSEGAREEAFF.